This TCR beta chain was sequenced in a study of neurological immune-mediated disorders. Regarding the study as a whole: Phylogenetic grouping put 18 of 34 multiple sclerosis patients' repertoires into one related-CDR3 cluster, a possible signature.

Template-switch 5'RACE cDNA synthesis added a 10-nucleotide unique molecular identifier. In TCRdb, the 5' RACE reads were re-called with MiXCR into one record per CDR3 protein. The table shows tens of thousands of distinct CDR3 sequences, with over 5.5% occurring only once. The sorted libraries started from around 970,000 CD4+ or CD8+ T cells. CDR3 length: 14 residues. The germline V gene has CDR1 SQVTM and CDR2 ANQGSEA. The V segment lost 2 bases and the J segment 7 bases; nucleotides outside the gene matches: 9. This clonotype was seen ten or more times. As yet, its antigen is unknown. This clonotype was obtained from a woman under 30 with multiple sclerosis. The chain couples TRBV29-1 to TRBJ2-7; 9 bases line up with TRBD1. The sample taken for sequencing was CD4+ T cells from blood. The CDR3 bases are TGCAGCGTTGAATCCCCGGGACAGGGAAGGGAGCAGTACTTC. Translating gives CSVESPGQGREQYF.